This T cell receptor beta chain is from a study of vaccination effects on CD4 cells after COVID-19. Antigen-specific CD4+ T cells expanded by the ViraFEST assay with viral peptide pools were then sequenced. When less than 12 days of culture had elapsed, CD4+ T cells were isolated. Vaccine recipients, nucleocapsid antibody negative, had no prior SARS-CoV-2 infection. In the cultures, half the medium was exchanged for IL-2 medium on days 3 and 7. After removal of 6 bases from V and 6 bases from J, the junction contained 8 bases not matched to a gene. This CDR3 has 15 residues. The germline gives CDR1 MRHNA, CDR2 SNTAGT. This clone was recorded once. The antigen is not known. Using immunoSEQ multiplex PCR, the repertoire was profiled, and TCRdb retains in-frame clones only, with some absent. The profile shows just under 65,000 clones, over 70% of them singletons.

Sequencing was performed on CD4+ T cells from PBMCs cultured with HCoV-OC43 spike peptides, taken before COVID-19 vaccination. Subset here: HCoV-OC43 spike overlapping peptide pool stimulation. This receptor was obtained from a human donor who received a COVID-19 vaccine. The chain employs TRBV6-4 and TRBJ2-3, with 11 bases that match TRBD2. The CDR3 DNA reads TGTGCCAGCAGAGTAGCGGGGGGGCCGGTCGATACGCAGTATTTT. Translating it yields CASRVAGGPVDTQYF.